This T cell receptor beta chain was identified in a study of OX40 agonist ivuxolimab in advanced cancers. General study results and limits: Clonal expansion was among the lowest in partial responders at 0.1-3.0 mg/kg, especially CD8+. The antigens recognized by the expanded peripheral T cells, that is their antigen specificity, were not determined. CD4+ and CD8+ T cells in blood underwent clonal expansion by week 6 at 0.1 to 3.0 mg/kg.

The germline V and J ends were trimmed by 1 base and 2 bases, with 7 bases remaining between them. The CDR3 spans 14 residues. Per the germline V gene, CDR1 is SGHVS and CDR2 is FNYEAQ. A word on this clone: Its antigen is as yet unknown.

Only in-frame clones appear in the TCRdb table, and some are missing; sequencing was by immunoSEQ multiplex PCR. The profile shows about 43,000 clones, more than 75% of them singletons. The sequencing used CD4+ or CD8+ T cells sorted from blood, collected in a trial of the OX40 agonist ivuxolimab. This clonotype was obtained from an adult with an advanced solid tumor such as melanoma, head and neck, liver or kidney cancer. The genes are TRBV7-6 and TRBJ2-3; D ambiguous. Here the CDR3 DNA reads TGTGCCAGCAGCTTAGACGGAACCACAGATACGCAGTATTTT. This gives the protein CASSLDGTTDTQYF. Variable domain in full (rest from reference TRBV7-6 and TRBJ2-3): GAGVSQSPRYKVTKRGQDVALRCDPISGHVSLYWYRQALGQGPEFLTYFNYEAQQDKSGLPNDRFSAERPEGSISTLTIQRTEQRDSAMYRCASSLDGTTDTQYFGPGTRLTVL.